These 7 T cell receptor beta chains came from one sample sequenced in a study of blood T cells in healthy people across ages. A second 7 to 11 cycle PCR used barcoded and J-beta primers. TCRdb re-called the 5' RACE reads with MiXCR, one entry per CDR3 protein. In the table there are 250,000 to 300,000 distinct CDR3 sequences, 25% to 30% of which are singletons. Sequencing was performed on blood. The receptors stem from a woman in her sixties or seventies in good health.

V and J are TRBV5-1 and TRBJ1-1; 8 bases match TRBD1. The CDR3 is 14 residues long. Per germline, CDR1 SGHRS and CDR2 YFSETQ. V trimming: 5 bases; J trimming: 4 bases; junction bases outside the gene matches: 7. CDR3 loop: CASRPRTGTTEAFF. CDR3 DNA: TGCGCCAGCAGACCTCGGACAGGGACCACTGAAGCTTTCTTT.

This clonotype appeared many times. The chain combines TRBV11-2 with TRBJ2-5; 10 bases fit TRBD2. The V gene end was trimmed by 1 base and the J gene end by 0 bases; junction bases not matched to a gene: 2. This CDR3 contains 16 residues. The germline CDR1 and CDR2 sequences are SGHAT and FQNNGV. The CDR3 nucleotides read TGTGCCAGCAGCTTAGGACTAGCGGGCTACCAAGAGACCCAGTACTTC. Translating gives CASSLGLAGYQETQYF. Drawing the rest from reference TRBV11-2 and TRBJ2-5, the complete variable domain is EAGVAQSPRYKIIEKRQSVAFWCNPISGHATLYWYQQILGQGPKLLIQFQNNGVVDDSQLPKDRFSAERLKGVDSTLKIQPAKLEDSAVYLCASSLGLAGYQETQYFGPGTRLLVL.

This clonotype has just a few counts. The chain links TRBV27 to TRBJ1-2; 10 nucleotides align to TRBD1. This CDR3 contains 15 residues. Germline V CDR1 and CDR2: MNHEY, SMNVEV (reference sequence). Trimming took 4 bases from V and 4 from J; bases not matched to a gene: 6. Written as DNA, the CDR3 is TGTGCCAGCAGTTCAGGGACAGGGGTTGCCTATGGCTACACCTTC. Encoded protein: CASSSGTGVAYGYTF.

The CDR3 DNA follows: TGCAGTGCTCCCAAACTAGCGGGGGGGGATGAGCAGTTCTTC. As protein: CSAPKLAGGDEQFF. J is TRBJ2-1 and V is TRBV20-1, with 13 bases lining up with TRBD2. Per germline, CDR1 DFQATT and CDR2 SNEGSKA (reference sequence). The ends lost 5 bases at V and 8 bases at J; junction bases unmatched: 6. The CDR3 is made up of 14 amino acids.

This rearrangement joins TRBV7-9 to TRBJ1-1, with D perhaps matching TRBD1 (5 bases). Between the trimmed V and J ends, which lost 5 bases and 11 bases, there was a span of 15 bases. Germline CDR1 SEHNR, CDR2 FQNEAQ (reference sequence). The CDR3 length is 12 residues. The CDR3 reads CASSGSGREAFF. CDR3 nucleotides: TGTGCCAGCAGCGGATCAGGGCGTGAGGCTTTCTTT.

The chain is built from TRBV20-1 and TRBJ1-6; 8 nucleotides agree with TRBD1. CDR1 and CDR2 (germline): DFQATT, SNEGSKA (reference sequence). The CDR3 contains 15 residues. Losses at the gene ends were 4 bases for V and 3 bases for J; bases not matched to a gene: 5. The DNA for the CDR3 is TGCAGTGCTAATGAACAGGGGGACTATAATTCACCCCTCCACTTT. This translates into CSANEQGDYNSPLHF.

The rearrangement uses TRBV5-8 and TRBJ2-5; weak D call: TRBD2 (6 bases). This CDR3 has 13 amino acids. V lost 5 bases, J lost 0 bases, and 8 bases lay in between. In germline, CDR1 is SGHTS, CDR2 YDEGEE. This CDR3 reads CASSWTNQETQYF. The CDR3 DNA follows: TGTGCCAGCAGTTGGACTAACCAAGAGACCCAGTACTTC.